What follows are 26 T cell receptor beta chains derived from one specimen sequenced in a study of T-cell memory formation after mild COVID-19. Via MiXCR, TCRdb re-called the 5' RACE reads, giving one row per CDR3 protein. This sample has roughly 450,000 distinct CDR3 sequences, with about 18% found just once. Source material: PBMCs or a T cell subset sorted from them (not recorded which). These receptor sequences come from an adult woman who had mild COVID-19 (a few samples of this study predate the infection). Cell type and time point are not known.

V gene TRBV7-9 combines with J gene TRBJ1-2; unclear D gene. V lost 1 base and J 4 bases, leaving 10 bases between the germline ends. Germline CDR1 SEHNR, CDR2 FQNEAQ (reference sequence). The CDR3 is 14 amino acids. CDR3 in DNA: TGTGCCAGCAGCTTAGGATTGGTGGGCTATGGCTACACCTTC. Protein: CASSLGLVGYGYTF.

This sequence joins TRBV11-2 and TRBJ1-4; tentative D call: TRBD1 (5 bases). Per the germline V gene, CDR1 is SGHAT and CDR2 is FQNNGV. The V and J ends lost 5 bases and 11 bases respectively, with 24 bases between them. The CDR3 runs to 16 residues. The CDR3 nucleotides read TGTGCCAGCAGCCCTATCTCAGGGATGGGTTGGCGGAAACTGTTTTTT. As protein: CASSPISGMGWRKLFF.

This clonotype was counted between two and nine times. This chain joins TRBV11-2 and TRBJ1-2; perhaps TRBD1 as D (5 bases). There are 16 residues in the CDR3. V was trimmed by 5 bases and J by 0 bases, leaving 16 bases between them. CDR1 is SGHAT and CDR2 is FQNNGV in the germline V gene. CDR3 DNA sequence: TGTGCCAGCAGCCAGGGAGGGACTCCAGCTAACTATGGCTACACCTTC. Residues: CASSQGGTPANYGYTF.

This clonotype was picked up many times. The chain employs TRBV14 and TRBJ2-1; 7 bases line up with TRBD1. Germline loops: CDR1 SGHDN, CDR2 FVKESK. CDR3 length: 16 amino acids. The trim removed 7 bases at V and 4 bases at J, leaving 13 bases unmatched. CDR3 nucleotides: TGTGCCAGCACCCCCCTCGAGGACAGGTTGTACAATGAGCAGTTCTTC. This encodes CASTPLEDRLYNEQFF.

The chain links TRBV18 to TRBJ2-2; D is unresolved. V shed 3 bases and J shed 6 bases, with 5 bases lying between them. The CDR3 consists of 12 residues. The germline CDR1 and CDR2 sequences are KGHSH and LQKENI. This chain's CDR3 is CASSPEAGELFF. The CDR3 DNA follows: TGTGCCAGCTCACCTGAGGCCGGGGAGCTGTTTTTT.

A few counts support this clonotype. V is TRBV20-1 and J is TRBJ2-7, with no clear D. V was pared by 5 bases and J by 5 bases, with 10 bases between. The germline V gene encodes CDR1 DFQATT and CDR2 SNEGSKA (reference sequence). This CDR3 has 11 residues. The CDR3 DNA reads as TGCAGTGCTGTTACGCTTCACGAGCAGTACTTC. It translates to CSAVTLHEQYF.

The chain carries TRBV12-3 or TRBV12-4 and TRBJ1-3; possibly TRBD1 for D (6 bases). V was clipped by 7 bases and J by 4 bases, with 20 bases between them. The CDR3 runs 16 residues. The CDR3 DNA follows: TGTGCCAGCAAGTCTTCGTGGGGGGCGCAAGGAAACACCATATATTTT. Residues: CASKSSWGAQGNTIYF.

J is TRBJ2-1 and V is TRBV11-3; D is unclear. Germline CDR1 SGHNT, CDR2 YENEEA. The V gene lost 5 bases and the J gene lost 8 bases, with 10 bases spanning the gap. CDR3 length: 12 residues. The CDR3 is CASSPAWYEQFF. In DNA form, the CDR3 reads TGTGCCAGCAGCCCCGCCTGGTATGAGCAGTTCTTC.

This chain links TRBV6-2 or TRBV6-3 with TRBJ2-1; D possibly matches TRBD1 or TRBD2 (6 bases each). CDR3 length: 14 amino acids. The germline V gene encodes CDR1 MNHEY and CDR2 SVGEGT. With 1 base removed from V and 9 bases from J, the gap between germline ends came to 13 bases. The CDR3 here is CASSYWGRDGEQFF. DNA of the CDR3: TGTGCCAGCAGTTACTGGGGGCGGGACGGTGAGCAGTTCTTC.

This chain uses TRBV20-1 with TRBJ2-7; D is unclear. Between the trimmed V and J ends, which lost 4 bases and 4 bases, there was a span of 8 bases. CDR3 length equals 11 residues. CDR1 and CDR2 from the germline V gene are DFQATT and SNEGSKA (reference sequence). Here the CDR3 DNA reads TGCAGTGCTAAAAATCGGTACGAGCAGTACTTC. This gives the protein CSAKNRYEQYF.

This clonotype has more than one count but fewer than ten. This sequence joins TRBV6-6 and TRBJ2-4; D remains unclear. The CDR3 consists of 12 residues. CDR1 MNHNY and CDR2 SVGAGI come from the germline V gene (reference sequence). The V and J ends lost 3 bases and 5 bases respectively, with 5 bases between them. CDR3 in amino acids: CASSYGQNIQYF. The CDR3 region has the DNA TGTGCCAGCAGTTATGGGCAAAACATTCAGTACTTC.

This clonotype was detected only a few times. The CDR3 loop is CASSSRDRPSTEAFF. DNA of the CDR3: TGTGCCAGCAGCAGCCGGGACAGACCTAGCACTGAAGCTTTCTTT. The V and J genes are TRBV6-2 or TRBV6-3 and TRBJ1-1; TRBD1 matches 7 bases. CDR1 and CDR2 from the germline V gene are MNHEY and SVGEGT. The ends lost 6 bases at V and 4 bases at J; junction bases unmatched: 11. This CDR3 spans 15 amino acids.

V gene TRBV5-1 combines with J gene TRBJ2-7; D is unclear. Germline values: CDR1 SGHRS, CDR2 YFSETQ. V dropped 4 bases and J dropped 2 bases, with 13 bases sitting between them. The CDR3 totals 14 residues. The CDR3 reads CASSRSGQAYEQYF. The DNA for the CDR3 is TGCGCCAGCAGCCGCTCCGGGCAGGCCTACGAGCAGTACTTC.

The table lists this clonotype with a count of one. The gene calls are TRBV10-3 and TRBJ2-3; 7 bases are shared with TRBD1. This CDR3 has 14 amino acids. Germline V gene sequence: CDR1 ENHRY, CDR2 SYGVKD. V trimming: 9 bases; J trimming: 0 bases; junction bases outside the gene matches: 6. The CDR3 is CAINQGVSTDTQYF. In DNA form, the CDR3 reads TGTGCCATAAACCAGGGGGTCAGCACAGATACGCAGTATTTT.

The V gene is TRBV13, the J gene TRBJ2-5; 7 bases fit TRBD2. After removal of 2 bases from V and 5 bases from J, the junction contained 8 bases not matched to a gene. Per the germline V gene, CDR1 is PRHDT and CDR2 is FYEKMQ (reference sequence). The CDR3 runs to 15 residues. The CDR3 DNA reads TGTGCCAGCAGCTTATCAGGACTAGGGACGGAGACCCAGTACTTC. It encodes CASSLSGLGTETQYF.

This chain connects TRBV19 to TRBJ1-2, with unresolved D. Trimming removed 6 bases at V and 4 bases at J, with 24 bases between. The CDR3 covers 17 residues. CDR1 LNHDA and CDR2 SQIVND come from the germline V gene (reference sequence). This CDR3 reads CASREQQGRQGGYGYTF. CDR3 nucleotide sequence: TGTGCCAGTAGGGAGCAGCAAGGGAGGCAAGGCGGCTATGGCTACACCTTC.

V and J are TRBV6-1 and TRBJ2-5; D ambiguous. CDR1 and CDR2 (germline): MNHNS, SASEGT. CDR3 length: 14 residues. Trimming removed 3 bases from V and 1 base from J, with 9 bases in between. As DNA, the CDR3 is TGTGCCAGCAGTGAGGATCGGAGCCAAGAGACCCAGTACTTC. It specifies CASSEDRSQETQYF.

The table lists this clonotype with a few counts. This sequence joins TRBV20-1 and TRBJ2-1; 7 nucleotides match TRBD1. The CDR3 totals 13 residues. J was trimmed by 6 bases and V by 3 bases; bases with no gene match: 5. Germline V CDR1 and CDR2: DFQATT, SNEGSKA (reference sequence). The CDR3 loop is CSASPDRPNEQFF. CDR3 bases: TGCAGTGCTAGCCCGGACAGGCCCAATGAGCAGTTCTTC.

The genes are TRBV7-2 and TRBJ2-5; weak D call: TRBD2 (5 bases). CDR1 SGHTA and CDR2 FQGNSA come from the germline V gene. Trimming stripped 6 bases from V and 5 bases from J, with 22 bases between. The CDR3 has 16 amino acids. CDR3 nucleotide sequence: TGTGCCAGCAGTTGGGGATCGGCTAGGATAGCGGAGACCCAGTACTTC. This encodes CASSWGSARIAETQYF.

This clonotype has a single count. This chain joins TRBV5-2 and TRBJ1-5. TRBV5-2 is reported as a pseudogene. The CDR3 totals 11 residues. CDR3: CASNGGQPQHF. As DNA, the CDR3 is TGTGCCAGCAACGGAGGTCAGCCCCAGCATTTT.

This clonotype has more than one count but fewer than ten. J is TRBJ2-5 and V is TRBV11-2; possibly TRBD2 for D (6 bases). The CDR3 length is 13 residues. Germline lookup yields CDR1 SGHAT and CDR2 FQNNGV. V was pared by 5 bases and J by 5 bases, with 12 bases between. The chain's CDR3 is CASSPYAGETQYF. The DNA for the CDR3 is TGTGCCAGCAGCCCCTATGCGGGGGAGACCCAGTACTTC.

This clonotype was recorded a few times. The rearrangement uses TRBV6-6 and TRBJ1-1; D is uncertain. Trimming took 2 bases from V and 3 from J, leaving 10 bases between them. This CDR3 region has 14 residues. Germline CDR1 reads MNHNY; CDR2 reads SVGAGI (reference sequence). The CDR3 sequence is CASSYPGKDTEAFF. The CDR3 DNA sequence: TGTGCCAGCAGTTACCCCGGGAAGGACACTGAAGCTTTCTTT.

This chain links TRBV20-1 with TRBJ2-3; D remains ambiguous. Germline CDR1 is DFQATT and CDR2 is SNEGSKA (reference sequence). V lost 3 bases to trimming and J lost 5 bases, with 6 bases between them. The length of the CDR3 is 11 residues. Written as DNA, the CDR3 is TGCAGTGCTAGGTCGGGAGATACGCAGTATTTT. This encodes CSARSGDTQYF.

This clonotype was detected ten times or more. The chain has TRBV7-2 and TRBJ2-3, with 9 bases fitting TRBD2. V shed 1 base, J shed 5 bases, and the junction held 7 bases outside the gene matches. Germline V gene data show CDR1 as SGHTA and CDR2 as FQGNSA. The CDR3 has 16 amino acids. Here the CDR3 DNA reads TGTGCCAGCAGCTTAGGTGGCGGGAGGGCCAGAGATACGCAGTATTTT. Residues: CASSLGGGRARDTQYF.

This clonotype has more than one count but fewer than ten. V gene TRBV14 combines with J gene TRBJ2-3, with 8 bases lining up with TRBD2. CDR3 size: 14 residues. The ends lost 1 base at V and 8 bases at J; junction bases unmatched: 5. Germline CDR1 SGHDN, CDR2 FVKESK. The CDR3 DNA is TGTGCCAGCAGCCAAGGAGCGGGGGCCCGTACGCAGTATTTT. It is translated as CASSQGAGARTQYF.

The chain has TRBV11-3 and TRBJ1-1, with D possibly matching TRBD1 (5 bases). The length of the CDR3 is 13 residues. Germline V gene sequence: CDR1 SGHNT, CDR2 YENEEA. V was shortened by 3 bases and J by 6 bases, with 11 bases between the two germline ends. CDR3 nucleotides: TGTGCCAGCAGCTTTCTTAGGGACCCTGAAGCTTTCTTT. Amino acid sequence: CASSFLRDPEAFF. The entire variable domain, with the rest obtained from reference TRBV11-3 and TRBJ1-1, is as follows: EAGVVQSPRYKIIEKKQPVAFWCNPISGHNTLYWYLQNLGQGPELLIRYENEEAVDDSQLPKDRFSAERLKGVDSTLKIQPAELGDSAVYLCASSFLRDPEAFFGQGTRLTVV.